The present T cell receptor (beta chain) was sequenced within a study of blood T cell repertoires in COVID-19. This CDR3 comprises 17 residues. CDR1 is MNHEY and CDR2 is SMNVEV in the germline V gene (reference sequence). V dropped 6 bases and J dropped 7; count of bases not matched to a gene: 16. Assay used: immunoSEQ multiplex PCR; TCRdb lists only in-frame clones, some missing. The sample shows over 70,000 clones, 60% to 85% of them seen only once. The origin of this receptor is a woman of 80 years or more with acute or convalescent COVID-19. The genes are TRBV27 and TRBJ2-1, with 9 positions matching TRBD1. Sequencing was performed on peripheral blood. The CDR3 sequence: CASRLPIPGQGRNEQFF. CDR3 DNA: TGTGCCAGCAGACTCCCTATACCGGGACAGGGTCGAAATGAGCAGTTCTTC.